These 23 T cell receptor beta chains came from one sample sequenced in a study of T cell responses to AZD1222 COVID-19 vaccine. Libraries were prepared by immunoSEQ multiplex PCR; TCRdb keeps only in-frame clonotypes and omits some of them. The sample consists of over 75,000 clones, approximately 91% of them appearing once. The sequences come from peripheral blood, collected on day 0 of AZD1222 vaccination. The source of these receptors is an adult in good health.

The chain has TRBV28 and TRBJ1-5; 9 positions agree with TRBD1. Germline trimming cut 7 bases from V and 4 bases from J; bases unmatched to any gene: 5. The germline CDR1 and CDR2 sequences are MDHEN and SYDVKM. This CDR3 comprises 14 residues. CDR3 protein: CASTSGTGNQPQHF. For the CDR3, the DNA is TGTGCCAGCACCTCCGGGACAGGGAATCAGCCCCAGCATTTT.

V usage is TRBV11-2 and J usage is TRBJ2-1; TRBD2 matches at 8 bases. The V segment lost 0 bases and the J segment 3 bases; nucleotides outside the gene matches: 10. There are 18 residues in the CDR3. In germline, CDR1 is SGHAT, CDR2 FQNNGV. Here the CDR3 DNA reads TGTGCCAGCAGCTTAGATCTGGGAGGTACTAGCGGCTACAATGAGCAGTTCTTC. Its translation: CASSLDLGGTSGYNEQFF.

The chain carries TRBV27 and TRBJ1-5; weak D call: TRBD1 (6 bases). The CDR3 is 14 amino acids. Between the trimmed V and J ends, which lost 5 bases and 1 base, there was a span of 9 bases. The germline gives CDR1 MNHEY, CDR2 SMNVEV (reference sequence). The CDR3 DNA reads TGTGCCAGCAGTCCCGGGACAAGCAATCAGCCCCAGCATTTT. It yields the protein CASSPGTSNQPQHF.

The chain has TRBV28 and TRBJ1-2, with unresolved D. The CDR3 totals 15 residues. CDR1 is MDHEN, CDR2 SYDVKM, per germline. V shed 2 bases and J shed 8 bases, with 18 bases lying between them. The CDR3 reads CASSLEGYSVGGYTF. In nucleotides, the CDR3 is TGTGCCAGCAGTTTAGAAGGCTATAGTGTGGGCGGCTACACCTTC.

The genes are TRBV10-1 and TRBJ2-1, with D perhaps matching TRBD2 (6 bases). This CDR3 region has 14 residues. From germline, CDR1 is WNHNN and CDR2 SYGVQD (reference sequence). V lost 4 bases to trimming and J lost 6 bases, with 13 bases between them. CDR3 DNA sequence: TGCGCCAGCAGTGTCCGGCTAGCGAGCAATGAGCAGTTCTTC. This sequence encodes CASSVRLASNEQFF.

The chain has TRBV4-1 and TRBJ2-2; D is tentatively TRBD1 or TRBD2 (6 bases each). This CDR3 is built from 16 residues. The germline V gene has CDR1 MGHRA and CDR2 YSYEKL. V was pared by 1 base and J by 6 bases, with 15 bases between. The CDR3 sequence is CASSQATHGGSGELFF. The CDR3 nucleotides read TGCGCCAGCAGCCAAGCCACCCACGGGGGCTCCGGGGAGCTGTTTTTT.

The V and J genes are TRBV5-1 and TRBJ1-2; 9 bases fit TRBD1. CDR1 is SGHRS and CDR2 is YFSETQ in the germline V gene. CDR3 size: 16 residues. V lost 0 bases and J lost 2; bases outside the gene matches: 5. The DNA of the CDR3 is TGCGCCAGCAGCTTGGCTTCCGGGACAGGGAACTATGGCTACACCTTC. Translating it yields CASSLASGTGNYGYTF.

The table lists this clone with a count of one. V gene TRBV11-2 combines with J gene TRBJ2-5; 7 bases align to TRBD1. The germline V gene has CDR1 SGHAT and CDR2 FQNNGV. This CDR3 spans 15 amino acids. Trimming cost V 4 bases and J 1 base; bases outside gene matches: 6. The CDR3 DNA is TGTGCCAGCAGCTCTAGGGGACAGTTCCAAGAGACCCAGTACTTC. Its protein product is CASSSRGQFQETQYF.

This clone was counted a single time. Here the CDR3 reads CASSLQGIWNEQFF. The CDR3 nucleotides read TGTGCCAGCAGTCTACAGGGAATTTGGAATGAGCAGTTCTTC. The V and J genes are TRBV2 and TRBJ2-1, with D tentatively TRBD1 (6 bases). In germline, CDR1 is SNHLY, CDR2 FYNNEI. The V and J ends lost 5 bases and 7 bases respectively, with 15 bases between them. CDR3 size: 14 residues.

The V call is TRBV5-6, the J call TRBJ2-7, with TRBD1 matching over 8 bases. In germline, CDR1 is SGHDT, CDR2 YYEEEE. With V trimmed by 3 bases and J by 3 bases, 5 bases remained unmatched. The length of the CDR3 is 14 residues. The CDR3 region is CASSSLRGHYEQYF. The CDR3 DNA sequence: TGTGCCAGCAGCTCCCTCAGGGGGCACTACGAGCAGTACTTC.

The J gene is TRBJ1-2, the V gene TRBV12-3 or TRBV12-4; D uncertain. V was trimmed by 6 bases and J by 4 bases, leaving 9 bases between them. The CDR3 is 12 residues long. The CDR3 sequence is CASSPGLYGYTF. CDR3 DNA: TGTGCCAGCAGCCCCGGACTCTATGGCTACACCTTC.

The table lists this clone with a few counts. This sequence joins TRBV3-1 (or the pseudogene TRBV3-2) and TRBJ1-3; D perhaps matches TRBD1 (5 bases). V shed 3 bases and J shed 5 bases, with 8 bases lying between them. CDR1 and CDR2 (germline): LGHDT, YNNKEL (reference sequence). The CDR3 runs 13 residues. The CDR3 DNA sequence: TGTGCCAGCAGCCAGGGGGGGAGAAACACCATATATTTT. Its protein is CASSQGGRNTIYF.

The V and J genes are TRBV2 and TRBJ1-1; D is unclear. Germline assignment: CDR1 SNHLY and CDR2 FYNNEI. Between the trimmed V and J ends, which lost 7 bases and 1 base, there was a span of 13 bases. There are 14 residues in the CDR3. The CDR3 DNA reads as TGTGCCAGCACCCGAGGCGGGGAGAACACTGAAGCTTTCTTT. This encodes CASTRGGENTEAFF. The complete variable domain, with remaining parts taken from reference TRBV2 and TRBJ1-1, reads EPEVTQTPSHQVTQMGQEVILRCVPISNHLYFYWYRQILGQKVEFLVSFYNNEISEKSEIFDDQFSVERPDGSNFTLKIRSTKLEDSAMYFCASTRGGENTEAFFGQGTRLTVV.

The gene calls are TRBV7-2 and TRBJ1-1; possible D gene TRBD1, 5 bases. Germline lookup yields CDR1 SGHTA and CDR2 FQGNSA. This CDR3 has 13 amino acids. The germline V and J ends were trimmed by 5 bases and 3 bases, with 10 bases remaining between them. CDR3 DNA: TGTGCCAGCAGCCGGTGGGGGGACACTGAAGCTTTCTTT. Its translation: CASSRWGDTEAFF.

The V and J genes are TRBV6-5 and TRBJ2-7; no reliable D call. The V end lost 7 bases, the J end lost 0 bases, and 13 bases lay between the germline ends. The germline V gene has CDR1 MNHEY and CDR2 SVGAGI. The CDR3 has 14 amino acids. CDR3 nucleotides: TGTGCCAGCACCCGGACGGTGAGCTCCTACGAGCAGTACTTC. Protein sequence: CASTRTVSSYEQYF.

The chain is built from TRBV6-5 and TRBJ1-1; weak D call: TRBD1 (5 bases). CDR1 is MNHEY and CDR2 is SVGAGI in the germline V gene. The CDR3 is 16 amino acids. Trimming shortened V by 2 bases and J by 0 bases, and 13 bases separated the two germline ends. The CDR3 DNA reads TGTGCCAGCAGTTACGCGGGGGTGGGTTTGAACACTGAAGCTTTCTTT. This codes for CASSYAGVGLNTEAFF.

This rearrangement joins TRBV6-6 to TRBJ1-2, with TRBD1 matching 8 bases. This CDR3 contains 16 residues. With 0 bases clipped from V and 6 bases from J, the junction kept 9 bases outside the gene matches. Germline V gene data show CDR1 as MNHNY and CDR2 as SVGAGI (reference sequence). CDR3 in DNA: TGTGCCAGCAGTTACTCCCCCCCCGACAGGGGTAATGGCTACACCTTC. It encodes CASSYSPPDRGNGYTF.

CDR3 bases: TGTGCCAGTAGTATTCAGGGGGTGGAAGAGACCCAGTACTTC. It codes for CASSIQGVEETQYF. The chain combines TRBV19 with TRBJ2-5, with TRBD1 matching 7 bases. The CDR3 length is 14 residues. CDR1 is LNHDA, CDR2 SQIVND, per germline (reference sequence). J was trimmed by 3 bases and V by 3 bases; bases with no gene match: 4.

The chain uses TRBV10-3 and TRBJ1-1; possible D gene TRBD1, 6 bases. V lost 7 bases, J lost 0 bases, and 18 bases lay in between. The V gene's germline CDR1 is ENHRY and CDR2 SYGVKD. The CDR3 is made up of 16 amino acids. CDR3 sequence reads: CAIKDVRGGMNTEAFF. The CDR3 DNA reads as TGTGCCATCAAGGACGTCAGGGGAGGCATGAACACTGAAGCTTTCTTT.

The CDR3 bases are TGTGCCAGCAGCGTAGAGGGTGTGCGCACAGATACGCAGTATTTT. Translation gives CASSVEGVRTDTQYF. J is TRBJ2-3 and V is TRBV9; D is unclear. The CDR3 contains 15 residues. Germline lookup yields CDR1 SGDLS and CDR2 YYNGEE. Trimming pared 0 bases from V and 1 base from J, leaving 9 bases between. Variable domain in full (rest from reference TRBV9 and TRBJ2-3): DSGVTQTPKHLITATGQRVTLRCSPRSGDLSVYWYQQSLDQGLQFLIQYYNGEERAKGNILERFSAQQFPDLHSELNLSSLELGDSALYFCASSVEGVRTDTQYFGPGTRLTVL.

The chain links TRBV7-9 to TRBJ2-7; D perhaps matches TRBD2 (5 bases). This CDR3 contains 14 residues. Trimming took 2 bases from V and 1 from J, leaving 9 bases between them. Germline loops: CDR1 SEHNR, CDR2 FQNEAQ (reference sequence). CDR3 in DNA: TGTGCCAGCAGCTTAATTGGACTTTCCTACGAGCAGTACTTC. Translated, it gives CASSLIGLSYEQYF.

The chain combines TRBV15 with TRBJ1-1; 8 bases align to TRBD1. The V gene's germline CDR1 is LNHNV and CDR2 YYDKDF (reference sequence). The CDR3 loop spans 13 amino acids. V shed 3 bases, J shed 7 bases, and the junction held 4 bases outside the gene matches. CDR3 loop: CATSRDRADEAFF. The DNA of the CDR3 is TGTGCCACCAGCAGGGACAGGGCGGATGAAGCTTTCTTT.

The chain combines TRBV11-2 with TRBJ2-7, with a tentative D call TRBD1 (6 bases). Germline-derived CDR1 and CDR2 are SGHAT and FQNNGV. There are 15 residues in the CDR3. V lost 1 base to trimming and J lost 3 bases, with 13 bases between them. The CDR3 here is CASSLGQGLNYEQYF. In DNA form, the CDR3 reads TGTGCCAGCAGCTTAGGGCAGGGGCTTAACTACGAGCAGTACTTC.